This T cell receptor (beta chain) derives from a study of human T cells and chemical hapten exposure. Study-wide background: Patients got weekly scalp diphenylcyclopropenone doses over the approximately 25-week study.

Unique molecular identifiers were affixed to discrete cDNA molecules within the library. TCRdb reprocessed the RACE reads via MiXCR and lists one record per CDR3 protein. Of about 350,000 distinct CDR3 sequences listed, 5.5% are singletons. Time point meaning: pre-sensitization, week 0. The treatment: therapeutic diphenylcyclopropenone sensitization with weekly scalp DPC. Unfractionated whole blood was the source from which total RNA was extracted. V lost 0 bases, J lost 8 bases, and 22 bases lay in between. Germline V gene lookup returns CDR1 MNHEY and CDR2 SVGAGI. The CDR3 consists of 17 residues. Ten or more counts support this clonotype.

This receptor was obtained from a woman aged 18-29 years with alopecia areata. Some clones in this sample may be carry-over from other donors' samples. The chain is built from TRBV6-5 and TRBJ1-2; D perhaps matches TRBD1 (5 bases). The sequences come from whole blood, collected in connection with sensitization to the hapten diphenylcyclopropenone (DPC). The CDR3 here is CASSYSTQTARSIGYTF. CDR3 nucleotide sequence: TGTGCCAGCAGTTACTCGACCCAGACAGCCCGGTCAATAGGCTACACCTTC.